Sequencing of this T cell receptor (beta chain) was carried out in a study of blood T cells in healthy people across ages. General study points: Diversity was higher, and naive CD4+ cells more numerous, in long-lived donors than in aged donors. Researchers said unsorted PBMCs prevented a conclusive naive versus antigen-experienced comparison.

Using a J-beta primer mix together with a sample-barcoded 5' primer, a second PCR was run for roughly 7 to 12 cycles. TCRdb processed the 5' RACE reads anew with MiXCR; each CDR3 protein has one entry. The table lists roughly 1,500,000 distinct CDR3 sequences, approximately 40% of them singletons, with roughly 7.9% in the top ten. Each donor supplied approximately 10 milliliters of peripheral blood. Comments on this clonotype: Its antigen is as yet unknown.

V was shortened by 3 bases and J by 11 bases, with 16 bases between the two germline ends. Germline CDR1 DFQATT, CDR2 SNEGSKA (reference sequence). The CDR3 spans 12 residues. The gene calls are TRBV20-1 and TRBJ1-2; tentative D call: TRBD1 (5 bases). Sequencing was performed on blood. The sequence was collected from a woman in her late teens or twenties in good health. CDR3 in amino acids: CSASPWGTEYTF. The DNA of the CDR3 is TGCAGTGCTAGCCCCTGGGGGACTGAATACACCTTC.